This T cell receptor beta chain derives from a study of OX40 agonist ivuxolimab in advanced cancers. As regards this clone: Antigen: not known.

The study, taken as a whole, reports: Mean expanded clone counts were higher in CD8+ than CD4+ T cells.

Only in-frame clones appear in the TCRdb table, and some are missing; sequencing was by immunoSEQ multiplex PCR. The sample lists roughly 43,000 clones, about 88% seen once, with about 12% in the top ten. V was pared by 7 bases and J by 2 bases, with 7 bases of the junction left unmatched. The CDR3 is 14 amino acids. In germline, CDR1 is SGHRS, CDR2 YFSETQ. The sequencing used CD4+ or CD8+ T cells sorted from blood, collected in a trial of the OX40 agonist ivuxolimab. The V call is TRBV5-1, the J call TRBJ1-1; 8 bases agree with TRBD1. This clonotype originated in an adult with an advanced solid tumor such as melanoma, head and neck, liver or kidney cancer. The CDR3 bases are TGCGCCAGCTGGGACAGGCAAGTTAACACTGAAGCTTTCTTT. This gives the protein CASWDRQVNTEAFF.